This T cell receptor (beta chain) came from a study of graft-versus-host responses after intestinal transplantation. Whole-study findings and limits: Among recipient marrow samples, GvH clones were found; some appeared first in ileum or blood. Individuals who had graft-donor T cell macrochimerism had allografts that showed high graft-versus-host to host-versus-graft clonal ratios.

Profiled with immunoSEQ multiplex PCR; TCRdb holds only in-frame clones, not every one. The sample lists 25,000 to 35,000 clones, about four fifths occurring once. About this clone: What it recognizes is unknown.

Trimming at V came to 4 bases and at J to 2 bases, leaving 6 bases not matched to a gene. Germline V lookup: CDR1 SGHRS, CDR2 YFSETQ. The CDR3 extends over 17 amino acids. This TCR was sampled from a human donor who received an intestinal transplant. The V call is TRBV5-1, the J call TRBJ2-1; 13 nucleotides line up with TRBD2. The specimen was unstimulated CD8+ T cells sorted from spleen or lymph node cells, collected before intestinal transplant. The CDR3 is CASSITSGGAPYNEQFF. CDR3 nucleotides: TGCGCCAGCAGCATTACTAGCGGGGGGGCCCCCTACAATGAGCAGTTCTTC.